This T cell receptor (beta chain) emerged from a study of post-analysis software for immune sequencing data. Study details: Relapsing-remitting, secondary progressive and progressive-relapsing forms made up the multiple sclerosis disease courses.

This clonotype has a handful of counts. The antigen is not known. The ends were cut back, 0 bases at V and 3 bases at J, with 15 bases in the middle. Germline CDR1 reads SQVTM; CDR2 reads ANQGSEA. The CDR3 consists of 15 residues. Study-level results: A significant reduction in normalized Chao1 diversity was observed in multiple sclerosis patients versus controls. In patients, about 5 TRBV segments were more frequent than in controls, with TRBV5-6, TRBV5-1 and TRBV20-1 among them.

Unique molecular identifiers had been added to the TCR beta cDNA libraries. TCRdb re-called the PCR reads through MiXCR, storing one row per CDR3 protein. Among approximately 350,000 distinct CDR3 sequences listed, approximately 33% were seen once. Sample: blood. The chain combines TRBV29-1 with TRBJ2-7; D possibly corresponds to TRBD1 (6 bases). The sequence was collected from a girl aged 5-17 years with multiple sclerosis. CDR3 loop: CSVEDRQALHYEQYF. The DNA for the CDR3 is TGCAGCGTTGAAGATCGACAGGCACTTCACTACGAGCAGTACTTC.